The clone carrying this T cell receptor beta chain has at least ten counts. The data belong to a study of human T cells and chemical hapten exposure. The authors extracted total RNA from unfractionated whole blood. The library put unique molecular identifiers onto individual cDNA molecules. TCRdb redid the calling of the reads with MiXCR, one entry per CDR3 protein. The sample consists of around 120,000 distinct CDR3 sequences, about 8.9% of them appearing once. CDR1 and CDR2 from the germline V gene are LNHDA and SQIVND (reference sequence). This CDR3 spans 12 amino acids. The V end was cut by 3 bases, the J end by 4 bases, with 4 bases between.

The sample taken for sequencing was whole blood. The rearrangement uses TRBV19 and TRBJ1-3; D is uncertain. The clonotype originates from a human donor in good health. Some clones in this sample may be carry-over from other donors' samples. As DNA, the CDR3 is TGTGCCAGTAGTATGGAAGGAAACACCATATATTTT. This gives the protein CASSMEGNTIYF. The full variable domain, rest sourced from reference TRBV19 and TRBJ1-3, is DGGITQSPKYLFRKEGQNVTLSCEQNLNHDAMYWYRQDPGQGLRLIYYSQIVNDFQKGDIAEGYSVSREKKESFPLTVTSAQKNPTAFYLCASSMEGNTIYFGEGSWLTVV.